This entry lists 30 T cell receptor beta chains sequenced from one sample in a study of T-cell reconstitution after alpha-beta-depleted transplantation in children. Library preparation (for TCRbeta) was performed with unique molecular identifiers. One entry per CDR3 protein results from TCRdb running MiXCR on the PCR reads. The data hold fewer than 550,000 distinct CDR3 sequences, with about 10% observed a single time. The starting material was PBMCs, mostly from graft donor cells, obtained 180 days after TCRalphabeta/CD19-depleted stem cell transplant. These receptors originate from a female patient younger than 10 who had a stem cell transplant for aplastic anemia, so the T cells may come from the graft donor.

In its sample, this clonotype was seen a few times. The V gene is TRBV6-2 or TRBV6-3, the J gene TRBJ2-1; D might be TRBD2 (6 bases). This CDR3 has 16 amino acids. The germline CDR1 and CDR2 sequences are MNHEY and SVGEGT. V was cut by 7 bases and J by 1 base, with 17 bases left in between. Here the CDR3 reads CASTPRAGFSYNEQFF. The CDR3 nucleotides read TGTGCCAGCACCCCCCGGGCGGGGTTTTCCTACAATGAGCAGTTCTTC.

V gene TRBV7-2 combines with J gene TRBJ1-1; no reliable D call. V was trimmed by 1 base and J by 1 base, leaving 10 bases between them. The CDR3 totals 15 residues. Germline V gives CDR1 SGHTA, CDR2 FQGNSA. The CDR3 region is CASSLVGRTNTEAFF. CDR3 bases: TGTGCCAGCAGCTTAGTTGGGCGGACGAACACTGAAGCTTTCTTT.

V is TRBV11-3 and J is TRBJ1-2; no firm D call. Germline CDR1 is SGHNT and CDR2 is YENEEA. V shed 8 bases and J shed 8 bases, with 12 bases lying between them. This CDR3 region has 11 residues. The CDR3 sequence: CASLRAEGYTF. The CDR3 nucleotides read TGTGCCAGCCTTAGGGCCGAAGGCTACACCTTC.

The chain uses TRBV9 and TRBJ2-3, with a tentative D call TRBD2 (5 bases). Germline V lookup: CDR1 SGDLS, CDR2 YYNGEE. V was trimmed by 0 bases and J by 2 bases, leaving 13 bases between them. This CDR3 comprises 16 residues. DNA for the CDR3: TGTGCCAGCAGCGTAGAATTGGAGGAGCCCACAGATACGCAGTATTTT. Translating gives CASSVELEEPTDTQYF.

V is TRBV27 and J is TRBJ2-2; 13 positions match TRBD2. The CDR3 spans 18 residues. J gave up 3 bases and V 6 bases, and 10 bases lay outside the gene matches. Germline lookup yields CDR1 MNHEY and CDR2 SMNVEV (reference sequence). The CDR3 sequence is CASSLRTSGRSDTGELFF. The CDR3 region has the DNA TGTGCCAGCAGCCTGAGGACTAGCGGGAGATCAGACACCGGGGAGCTGTTTTTT.

This clonotype appeared a few times. J is TRBJ1-2 and V is TRBV27; a weak D match, TRBD1 (6 bases). The germline V gene has CDR1 MNHEY and CDR2 SMNVEV (reference sequence). This CDR3 is 15 amino acids long. Trimming left V 2 bases short and J 2 bases short, with 12 bases between. CDR3 bases: TGTGCCAGCAGTTTAATAGGACAGCTCAACTATGGCTACACCTTC. The encoded protein is CASSLIGQLNYGYTF.

This clonotype has ten or more counts. This chain connects TRBV9 to TRBJ2-1; TRBD2 might be the D (6 bases). CDR1 and CDR2 (germline): SGDLS, YYNGEE. The CDR3 consists of 17 residues. Trimming took 3 bases from V and 3 from J, leaving 19 bases between them. This CDR3 is CASSDLTRRGLYNEQFF. The DNA for the CDR3 is TGTGCCAGCAGCGACCTGACTAGACGGGGCCTCTACAATGAGCAGTTCTTC.

This clonotype has a count of ten or more. The chain combines TRBV7-2 with TRBJ2-1; 8 nucleotides agree with TRBD1. Per the germline V gene, CDR1 is SGHTA and CDR2 is FQGNSA. The CDR3 sequence is 15 residues long. V lost 3 bases and J lost 1; bases outside the gene matches: 2. The CDR3 here is CASSFDRGSYNEQFF. CDR3 DNA: TGTGCCAGCAGCTTCGACAGGGGATCCTACAATGAGCAGTTCTTC.

The chain links TRBV28 to TRBJ2-7; D call uncertain. The germline gives CDR1 MDHEN, CDR2 SYDVKM. Trimming pared 5 bases from V and 7 bases from J, leaving 12 bases between. There are 12 residues in the CDR3. DNA of the CDR3: TGTGCCAGCAGTCCCTCGGGCCTGGAGCAGTACTTC. It encodes CASSPSGLEQYF.

The chain is built from TRBV29-1 and TRBJ2-5, with D uncertain. Germline lookup yields CDR1 SQVTM and CDR2 ANQGSEA. The CDR3 sequence is 10 residues long. The V end was cut by 7 bases, the J end by 5 bases, with 8 bases between. The DNA for the CDR3 is TGCAGCGGTCGGCGTGAGACCCAGTACTTC. Translated, it gives CSGRRETQYF. The whole variable domain, filled in from reference TRBV29-1 and TRBJ2-5, reads SAVISQKPSRDICQRGTSLTIQCQVDSQVTMMFWYRQQPGQSLTLIATANQGSEATYESGFVIDKFPISRPNLTFSTLTVSNMSPEDSSIYLCSGRRETQYFGPGTRLLVL.

This clonotype showed up just once. The junction and the germline gene differ at one end; a read error may be behind it. The rearrangement links TRBV27 to TRBJ1-2, with D perhaps matching TRBD1 (6 bases). CDR1 and CDR2 from the germline V gene are MNHEY and SMNVEV (reference sequence). The CDR3 consists of 16 residues. Written as DNA, the CDR3 is TGTGCCAGCAGTTTAAGGGCAGGGGCAGCTAACTATGGCTTCACCTTC. As protein: CASSLRAGAANYGFTF.

This clonotype was detected many times. The genes are TRBV12-3 or TRBV12-4 and TRBJ1-5; TRBD1 matches 10 bases. This CDR3 has 13 residues. After removal of 11 bases from V and 3 bases from J, the junction contained 4 bases not matched to a gene. DNA of the CDR3: TGTGCCGGGGGACAGGGGCACAATCAGCCCCAGCATTTT. It encodes CAGGQGHNQPQHF.

J is TRBJ1-5 and V is TRBV25-1; weak D call: TRBD1 (6 bases). Germline V gene data show CDR1 as MGHDK and CDR2 as SYGVNS. Trimming left V 8 bases short and J 9 bases short, with 14 bases between. The CDR3 has 12 amino acids. CDR3 sequence: CASGGQPGPQHF. Here the CDR3 DNA reads TGTGCCAGCGGAGGACAGCCAGGGCCCCAGCATTTT.

V gene TRBV20-1 combines with J gene TRBJ2-5; D possibly corresponds to TRBD1 (5 bases). The CDR3 covers 14 residues. The V end was cut by 5 bases, the J end by 5 bases, with 18 bases between. CDR1 is DFQATT, CDR2 SNEGSKA, per germline (reference sequence). In nucleotides, the CDR3 is TGCAGTGCTCCCCCCGTATGGGGCCGGGAGACCCAGTACTTC. Its protein product is CSAPPVWGRETQYF.

There are a few counts of this clonotype. The rearrangement links TRBV5-1 to TRBJ2-6; D assignment may be TRBD1 or TRBD2 (6 bases each). Germline CDR1 reads SGHRS; CDR2 reads YFSETQ. This CDR3 is 19 amino acids long. The V and J ends lost 0 bases and 4 bases respectively, with 20 bases between them. The CDR3 sequence: CASSLVGTPGRSGANVLTF. The DNA for the CDR3 is TGCGCCAGCAGCTTGGTAGGGACACCAGGGAGGTCAGGGGCCAACGTCCTGACTTTC.

This clonotype occurred a few times. The CDR3 is CSAERRRSYEQYF. The CDR3 DNA is TGCAGTGCCGAGCGGCGACGGTCCTACGAGCAGTACTTC. This chain uses TRBV20-1 with TRBJ2-7, with D perhaps matching TRBD2 (5 bases). The CDR3 length is 13 residues. CDR1 is DFQATT and CDR2 is SNEGSKA in the germline V gene (reference sequence). V shed 6 bases and J shed 1 base, with 13 bases lying between them.

This clonotype was seen many times. J is TRBJ2-7 and V is TRBV20-1, with 8 positions matching TRBD2. This CDR3 region has 15 residues. Trimming took 3 bases from V and 1 from J; bases not matched to a gene: 8. The germline V gene encodes CDR1 DFQATT and CDR2 SNEGSKA (reference sequence). The CDR3 loop is CSARFSGNPSYEQYF. The DNA for the CDR3 is TGCAGTGCTAGGTTTAGCGGGAACCCTTCCTACGAGCAGTACTTC.

This clonotype was observed a handful of times. The rearrangement uses TRBV7-6 and TRBJ1-5; 11 bases line up with TRBD1. CDR3 length: 18 amino acids. The V and J ends lost 5 bases and 0 bases, in that order; junction bases with no gene match: 9. Germline V gene sequence: CDR1 SGHVS, CDR2 FNYEAQ. The CDR3 nucleotides are TGTGCCAGCAGCCAACCGGGACAGGGGGGATATAGCAATCAGCCCCAGCATTTT. It yields the protein CASSQPGQGGYSNQPQHF.

This clonotype was seen a single time. V usage is TRBV25-1 and J usage is TRBJ2-3; D could derive from TRBD1 or TRBD2 (5 bases each). This CDR3 is 14 amino acids long. Looked up from germline, CDR1 is MGHDK and CDR2 is SYGVNS. Trimming took off 1 base at V and 0 bases at J, with 5 bases between the two ends. CDR3 protein: CASSEWDSTDTQYF. As DNA, the CDR3 is TGTGCCAGCAGTGAATGGGACAGCACAGATACGCAGTATTTT.

The chain employs TRBV21-1 and TRBJ2-5. TRBV21-1 is termed a pseudogene. The CDR3 is 15 amino acids. The CDR3 nucleotides read TGTGCCAGCAGCTCCAAAGGCACACGCCAAGAGACCCAGTACTTC. The encoded protein is CASSSKGTRQETQYF.

This clonotype was detected a few times. The chain has TRBV29-1 and TRBJ2-1, with a tentative D call TRBD2 (7 bases). The CDR3 is 15 amino acids. Trimming pared 6 bases from V and 5 bases from J, leaving 20 bases between. Germline CDR1 and CDR2: SQVTM and ANQGSEA. CDR3 in DNA: TGCAGCGTATTAGGGGGGGCCTTGGGCGACAATGAGCAGTTCTTC. It translates to CSVLGGALGDNEQFF.

At least ten counts were recorded for this clonotype. In DNA form, the CDR3 reads TGTGCCAGCAGCTTAGGCCCGGCAGCTCCCAGGCATGAGCAGTTCTTC. Translating gives CASSLGPAAPRHEQFF. The chain links TRBV13 to TRBJ2-1, with D unclear. Germline loops: CDR1 PRHDT, CDR2 FYEKMQ (reference sequence). V shed 0 bases and J shed 8 bases, with 17 bases lying between them. There are 16 residues in the CDR3.

The chain combines TRBV18 with TRBJ1-1; D is perhaps TRBD1 (5 bases). V lost 1 base and J lost 0, with 9 bases in between. This CDR3 spans 15 amino acids. In germline, CDR1 is KGHSH, CDR2 LQKENI. The CDR3 sequence is CASSPRVDMNTEAFF. For the CDR3, the DNA is TGTGCCAGCTCACCACGAGTGGACATGAACACTGAAGCTTTCTTT. Full variable domain (remainder filled in from reference TRBV18 and TRBJ1-1): NAGVMQNPRHLVRRRGQEARLRCSPMKGHSHVYWYRQLPEEGLKFMVYLQKENIIDESGMPKERFSAEFPKEGPSILRIQQVVRGDSAAYFCASSPRVDMNTEAFFGQGTRLTVV.

In this sample, this clonotype turned up many times. This CDR3 reads CASSLAPQETQYF. The CDR3 DNA is TGCGCCAGCAGCTTAGCCCCCCAAGAGACCCAGTACTTC. This rearrangement joins TRBV5-1 to TRBJ2-5; D is uncertain. The ends were cut back, 2 bases at V and 1 base at J, with 6 bases in the middle. Germline V gene sequence: CDR1 SGHRS, CDR2 YFSETQ. This CDR3 has 13 residues.

This clonotype was found many times. The chain links TRBV5-1 to TRBJ2-7, with 8 bases matching TRBD1. This CDR3 region has 16 residues. After removal of 2 bases from V and 2 bases from J, the junction contained 9 bases not matched to a gene. CDR1 SGHRS and CDR2 YFSETQ come from the germline V gene. The CDR3 region has the DNA TGCGCCAGCAGCTTTGGTGGGGGACAGGCCGCCTACGAGCAGTACTTC. Its protein product is CASSFGGGQAAYEQYF.

This CDR3 is CSASNRVETDTQYF. CDR3 DNA sequence: TGCAGTGCTAGTAACAGGGTTGAGACAGATACGCAGTATTTT. The rearrangement links TRBV20-1 to TRBJ2-3; tentatively, D is TRBD1 (6 bases). V was cut by 3 bases and J by 3 bases, with 13 bases left in between. The CDR3 loop spans 14 amino acids. The germline gives CDR1 DFQATT, CDR2 SNEGSKA (reference sequence).

The chain joins TRBV9 to TRBJ2-6; D is uncertain. Trimming took 2 bases from V and 0 from J, leaving 9 bases between them. CDR3 length: 16 residues. Germline CDR1 and CDR2: SGDLS and YYNGEE. DNA of the CDR3: TGTGCCAGCAGCGTCCGAGTGGACTCTGGGGCCAACGTCCTGACTTTC. Its translation: CASSVRVDSGANVLTF.

This clonotype was detected only a few times. The chain has TRBV3-1 and TRBJ2-4, with TRBD1 matching 10 bases. Germline V gene sequence: CDR1 LGHDT, CDR2 YNNKEL (reference sequence). V lost 5 bases, J lost 8 bases, and 9 bases stayed unmatched. This CDR3 comprises 15 residues. Here the CDR3 reads CASSEGDRGRHIQYF. The CDR3 region has the DNA TGTGCCAGCAGCGAGGGGGACAGGGGTCGACACATTCAGTACTTC.

This clonotype was counted a few times. The chain joins TRBV20-1 to TRBJ2-7, with 12 bases aligning to TRBD2. The CDR3 consists of 15 residues. V was clipped by 6 bases and J by 2 bases; unmatched bases: 8. Germline values: CDR1 DFQATT, CDR2 SNEGSKA (reference sequence). The CDR3 loop reads CSAPTSGRCAYEQYV. The CDR3 DNA follows: TGCAGTGCCCCGACTAGCGGGAGATGCGCCTACGAGCAGTACGTC.

The rearrangement links TRBV6-1 to TRBJ2-7; D possibly matches TRBD1 or TRBD2 (5 bases each). This CDR3 contains 18 residues. Trimming shortened V by 6 bases and J by 0 bases, and 24 bases separated the two germline ends. CDR1 and CDR2 from the germline V gene are MNHNS and SASEGT. CDR3 amino acids: CASRPNAGTRIFSYEQYF. As DNA, the CDR3 is TGTGCCAGCAGACCGAACGCCGGGACGAGAATTTTCTCCTACGAGCAGTACTTC.